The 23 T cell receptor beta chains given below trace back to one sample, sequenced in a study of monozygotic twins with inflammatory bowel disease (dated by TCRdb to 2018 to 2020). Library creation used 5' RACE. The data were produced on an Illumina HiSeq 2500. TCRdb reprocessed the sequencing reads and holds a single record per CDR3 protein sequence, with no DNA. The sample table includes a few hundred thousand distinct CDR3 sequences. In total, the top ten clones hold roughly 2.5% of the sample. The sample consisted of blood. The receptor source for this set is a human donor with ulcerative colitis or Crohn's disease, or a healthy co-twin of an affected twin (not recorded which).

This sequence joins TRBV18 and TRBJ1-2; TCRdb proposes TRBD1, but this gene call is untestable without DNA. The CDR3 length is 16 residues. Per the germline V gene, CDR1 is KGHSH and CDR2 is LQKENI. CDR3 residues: CASSRDQQGAGGGYTF. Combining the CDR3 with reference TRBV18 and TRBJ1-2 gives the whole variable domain NAGVMQNPRHLVRRRGQEARLRCSPMKGHSHVYWYRQLPEEGLKFMVYLQKENIIDESGMPKERFSAEFPKEGPSILRIQQVVRGDSAAYFCASSRDQQGAGGGYTFGSGTRLTVV.

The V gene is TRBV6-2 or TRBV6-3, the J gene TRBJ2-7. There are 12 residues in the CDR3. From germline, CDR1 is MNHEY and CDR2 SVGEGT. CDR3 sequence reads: CASSYSPNEQYF.

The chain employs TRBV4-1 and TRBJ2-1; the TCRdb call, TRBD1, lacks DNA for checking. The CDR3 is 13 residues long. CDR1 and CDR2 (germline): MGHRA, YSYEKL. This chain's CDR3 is CASSQTGRSEQFF.

CDR3 region: CASSPDRVSNTIYF. V and J are TRBV7-3 and TRBJ1-3; the D call from TCRdb, TRBD1, cannot be confirmed without DNA. CDR3 length equals 14 residues. CDR1 is SGHTA and CDR2 is FQGTGA in the germline V gene.

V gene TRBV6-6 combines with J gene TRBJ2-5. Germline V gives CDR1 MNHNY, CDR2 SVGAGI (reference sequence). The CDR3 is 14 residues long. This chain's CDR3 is CASNKGLLQETQYF.

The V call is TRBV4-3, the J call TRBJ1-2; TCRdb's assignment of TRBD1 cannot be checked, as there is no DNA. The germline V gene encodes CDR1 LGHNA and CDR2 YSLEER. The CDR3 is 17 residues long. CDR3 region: CASSRSVQSRDIDGYTF.

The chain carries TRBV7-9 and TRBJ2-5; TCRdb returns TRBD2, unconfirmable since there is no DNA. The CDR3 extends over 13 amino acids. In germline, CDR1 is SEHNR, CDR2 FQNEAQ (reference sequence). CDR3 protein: CASSSTRARAQYF.

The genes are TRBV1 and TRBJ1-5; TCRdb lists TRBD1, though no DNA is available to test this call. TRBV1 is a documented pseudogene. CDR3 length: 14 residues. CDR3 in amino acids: CTSRHRGKVQPQHF.

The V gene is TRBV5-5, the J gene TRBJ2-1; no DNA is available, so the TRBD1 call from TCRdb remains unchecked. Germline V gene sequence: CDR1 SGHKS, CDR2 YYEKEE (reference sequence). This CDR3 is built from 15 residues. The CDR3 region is CASSPGTLNYNEQFF.

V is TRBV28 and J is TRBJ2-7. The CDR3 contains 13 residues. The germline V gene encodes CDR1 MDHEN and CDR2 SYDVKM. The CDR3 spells CASSMGRTYEQYF.

The CDR3 loop is CASSYLFSYEQYF. V gene TRBV28 combines with J gene TRBJ2-7. The CDR3 sequence is 13 residues long. The germline CDR1 and CDR2 sequences are MDHEN and SYDVKM.

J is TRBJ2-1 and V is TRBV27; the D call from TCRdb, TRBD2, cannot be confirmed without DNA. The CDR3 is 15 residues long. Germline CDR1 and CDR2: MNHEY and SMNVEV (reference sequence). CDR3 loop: CASSPNSGRANEQFF.

The CDR3 sequence: CASALGEADSYEQYF. V is TRBV6-1 and J is TRBJ2-7; without DNA, the TCRdb call of TRBD2 cannot be checked. Looked up from germline, CDR1 is MNHNS and CDR2 is SASEGT. The CDR3 has 15 amino acids.

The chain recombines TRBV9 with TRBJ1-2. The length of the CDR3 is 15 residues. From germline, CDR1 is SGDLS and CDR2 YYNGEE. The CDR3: CASSDPAYSNYGYTF.

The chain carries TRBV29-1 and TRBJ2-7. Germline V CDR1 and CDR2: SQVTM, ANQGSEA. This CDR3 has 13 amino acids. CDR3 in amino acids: CSVVGIETYEQYF.

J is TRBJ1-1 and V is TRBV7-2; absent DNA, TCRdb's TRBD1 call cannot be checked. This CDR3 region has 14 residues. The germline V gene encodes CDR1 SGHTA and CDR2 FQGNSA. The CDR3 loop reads CASRAGTAVTEAFF.

CDR3 in amino acids: CASSTRQGGDTQYF. The chain combines TRBV18 with TRBJ2-3; TCRdb outputs TRBD1, but without DNA this stays unchecked. The germline CDR1 and CDR2 sequences are KGHSH and LQKENI. The CDR3 is 14 amino acids.

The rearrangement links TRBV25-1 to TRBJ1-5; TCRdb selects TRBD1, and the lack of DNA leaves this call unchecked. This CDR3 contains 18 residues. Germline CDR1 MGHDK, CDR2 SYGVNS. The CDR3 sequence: CASFLEEVPIYSNQPQHF.

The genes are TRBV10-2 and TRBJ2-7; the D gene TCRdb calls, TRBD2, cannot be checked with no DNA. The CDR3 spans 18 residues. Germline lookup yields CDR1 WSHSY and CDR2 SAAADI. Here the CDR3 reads CASSESLLAGGGSYEQYF.

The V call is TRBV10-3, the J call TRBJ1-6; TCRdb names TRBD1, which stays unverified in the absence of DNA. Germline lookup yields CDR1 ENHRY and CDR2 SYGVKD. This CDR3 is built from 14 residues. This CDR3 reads CAIRQGGEDSPLHF.

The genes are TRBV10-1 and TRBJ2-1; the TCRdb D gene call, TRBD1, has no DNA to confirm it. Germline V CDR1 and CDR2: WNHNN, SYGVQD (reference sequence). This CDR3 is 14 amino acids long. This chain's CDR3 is CASSLGGMVNEQFF.

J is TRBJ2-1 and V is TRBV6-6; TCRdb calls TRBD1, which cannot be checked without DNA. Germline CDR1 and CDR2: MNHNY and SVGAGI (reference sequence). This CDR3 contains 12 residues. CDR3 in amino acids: CASRQGYNEQFF.

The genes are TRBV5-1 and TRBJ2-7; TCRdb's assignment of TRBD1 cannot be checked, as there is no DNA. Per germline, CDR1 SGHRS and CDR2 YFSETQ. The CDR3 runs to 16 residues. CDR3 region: CASMLHGAVSGYEQYF.